These T cell receptor beta chains were read from a single sample in a study of blood T cell repertoires in COVID-19. TCRdb keeps only in-frame clones here, not all; method: immunoSEQ multiplex PCR. The sample includes some 97,000 clones, about 89% seen only once; the top ten take approximately 2.2%. The sample taken for sequencing was peripheral blood. These receptors were collected from a man aged 50 to 59 with active COVID-19. Each CDR3 is given with its conserved first and last residue. D genes are given only for firm matches. The size field is filled for only some rows; it gives once, few, many or a size class.

D	length	V	J	size	CDR3	DNA
TRBD2	13	TRBV10-1	TRBJ2-1	.	CASSERVAGLKFF	TGCGCCAGCAGTGAGCGGGTAGCGGGATTGAAGTTCTTC
.	13	TRBV30	TRBJ1-2	once	CAWSKGGNYGYTF	TGTGCCTGGAGTAAAGGGGGAAACTATGGCTACACCTTC
.	15	TRBV9	TRBJ1-6	.	CASSVDSSYNSPLHF	TGTGCCAGCAGCGTAGATAGCTCCTATAATTCACCCCTCCACTTT
TRBD1	16	TRBV29-1	TRBJ2-7	.	CSVEDPLRQGSYEQYF	TGCAGCGTTGAAGACCCTCTACGACAGGGTAGTTACGAGCAGTACTTC
.	15	TRBV5-4	TRBJ2-1	once	CASIQLGGSYNEQFF	TGTGCCAGCATTCAGCTCGGAGGATCCTACAATGAGCAGTTCTTC
.	14	TRBV3-1/TRBV3-2	TRBJ1-3	.	CASSQQISGNTIYF	TGTGCCAGCAGCCAACAGATCTCTGGAAACACCATATATTTT
TRBD1	15	TRBV2	TRBJ1-5	.	CASRGTGPNNQPQHF	TGTGCCAGCAGGGGGACAGGTCCGAACAATCAGCCCCAGCATTTT
TRBD2	17	TRBV10-1	TRBJ2-1	.	CASSEGKTSGGPDEQFF	TGCGCCAGCAGTGAGGGGAAGACTAGCGGGGGGCCGGATGAGCAGTTCTTC
.	13	TRBV12-3/TRBV12-4	TRBJ1-3	once	CASSFNGGSTIYF	TGTGCCAGCAGTTTTAACGGCGGGAGCACCATATATTTT
.	15	TRBV5-1	TRBJ2-2	.	CASSLGTRGTGELFF	TGCGCCAGCAGCTTGGGTACACGAGGCACCGGGGAGCTGTTTTTT
TRBD2	15	TRBV2	TRBJ2-3	once	CATPPGSGRADTQYF	TGTGCCACCCCTCCCGGTAGCGGGAGGGCCGATACGCAGTATTTT
TRBD1	13	TRBV5-1	TRBJ1-1	.	CASTGQGYTEAFF	TGCGCCAGCACCGGACAGGGGTACACTGAAGCTTTCTTT
TRBD2	16	TRBV3-1/TRBV3-2	TRBJ2-3	.	CASSHHGGAGGDTQYF	TGTGCCAGCAGCCACCACGGGGGGGCTGGTGGAGATACGCAGTATTTT
.	14	TRBV6-5	TRBJ1-2	.	CASTSNRANYGYTF	TGTGCCAGCACCTCAAACAGGGCTAACTATGGCTACACCTTC
TRBD1	17	TRBV5-4	TRBJ2-1	once	CASSLVLGTGPYNEQFF	TGTGCCAGCAGCTTGGTGTTAGGGACAGGGCCCTACAATGAGCAGTTCTTC
.	11	TRBV10-3	TRBJ2-7	.	CAIKQDYEQYF	TGTGCCATCAAACAGGACTACGAGCAGTACTTC
.	14	TRBV25-1	TRBJ1-5	.	CASSESGLNQPQHF	TGTGCCAGCAGTGAGTCAGGGCTTAATCAGCCCCAGCATTTT
TRBD1	15	TRBV3-1/TRBV3-2	TRBJ1-6	.	CASSQSTGGNSPLHF	TGTGCCAGCAGCCAAAGTACAGGGGGGAATTCACCCCTCCACTTT
.	15	TRBV6-1	TRBJ1-2	.	CASSEYDRPNYGYTF	TGTGCCAGCAGTGAATATGACAGGCCTAACTATGGCTACACCTTC
.	15	TRBV5-4	TRBJ2-3	.	CASSLSGYTTDTQYF	TGTGCCAGCAGCTTAAGCGGGTATACCACCGATACGCAGTATTTT
TRBD2	16	TRBV19	TRBJ2-3	.	CASSRVDSGFTDTQYF	TGTGCCAGTAGTCGGGTTGATAGCGGGTTCACAGATACGCAGTATTTT